The 9 T cell receptor beta chains listed next were all sequenced from one sample in a study of blood T cell repertoires in COVID-19. Assay used: immunoSEQ multiplex PCR; TCRdb lists only in-frame clones, some missing. The sample consists of hundreds of thousands of clones, 80% to 90% of them appearing once. Sequenced input: peripheral blood. The origin of the receptors is a woman under 30 with acute or convalescent COVID-19.

This chain connects TRBV9 to TRBJ1-1; D unresolved. Germline lookup yields CDR1 SGDLS and CDR2 YYNGEE. V was clipped by 0 bases and J by 1 base, with 7 bases between them. The CDR3 covers 14 residues. Here the CDR3 DNA reads TGTGCCAGCAGCGTAGAGTACGGGAACACTGAAGCTTTCTTT. The encoded protein is CASSVEYGNTEAFF.

The chain recombines TRBV5-6 with TRBJ1-5, with 7 bases that match TRBD1. V was pared by 2 bases and J by 6 bases, with 17 bases of the junction left unmatched. This CDR3 region has 18 residues. Germline V gene lookup returns CDR1 SGHDT and CDR2 YYEEEE. CDR3 in DNA: TGTGCCAGCAGCTTAGGCAGGGGGTGGGCCCGGGGCAGTCAGCCCCAGCATTTT. Protein product: CASSLGRGWARGSQPQHF.

This clone has a handful of counts. This chain links TRBV24-1 with TRBJ1-4; 8 bases align to TRBD1. The trim removed 5 bases at V and 2 bases at J, leaving 0 bases unmatched. Germline V CDR1 and CDR2: KGHDR, SFDVKD. The CDR3 extends over 14 amino acids. The CDR3 DNA follows: TGTGCCACCAGTGGGACAGGGACTAATGAAAAACTGTTTTTT. Encoded protein: CATSGTGTNEKLFF.

CDR3 residues: CASSQDQGPWTEAFF. Here the CDR3 DNA reads TGTGCCAGCAGCCAAGATCAGGGGCCTTGGACTGAAGCTTTCTTT. The V gene is TRBV14, the J gene TRBJ1-1, with D maybe TRBD1 (6 bases). The V and J ends lost 0 bases and 5 bases respectively, with 13 bases between them. CDR3 length: 15 amino acids. The germline V gene encodes CDR1 SGHDN and CDR2 FVKESK.

V gene TRBV6-2 or TRBV6-3 combines with J gene TRBJ2-7; 10 positions agree with TRBD2. The CDR3 loop spans 15 amino acids. Trimming took 5 bases from V and 3 from J; bases not matched to a gene: 7. CDR1 is MNHEY and CDR2 is SVGEGT in the germline V gene. In DNA form, the CDR3 reads TGTGCCAGCAGTCATCCAAGCGGGGGGGACTACGAGCAGTACTTC. Amino acids: CASSHPSGGDYEQYF.

This clone was seen a handful of times. The rearrangement links TRBV11-3 to TRBJ1-1; TRBD1 matches at 10 bases. Germline values: CDR1 SGHNT, CDR2 YENEEA. The CDR3 runs 19 residues. V gave up 5 bases and J gave up 11 bases; unmatched junction bases: 26. The CDR3 here is CASSPYSILTGQGKFYAFF. The DNA for the CDR3 is TGTGCCAGCAGCCCCTACTCAATTTTGACGGGACAGGGGAAGTTCTACGCTTTCTTT.

This clone appeared a single time. This rearrangement joins TRBV6-5 to TRBJ1-2, with unresolved D. Germline V gene data show CDR1 as MNHEY and CDR2 as SVGAGI. Deletions cut 6 bases from V and 1 base from J, with 9 bases between. This CDR3 contains 13 residues. The CDR3 DNA reads as TGTGCCAGCAGACTTCAAAGTAACTATGGCTACACCTTC. Its protein is CASRLQSNYGYTF.

The V call is TRBV29-1, the J call TRBJ1-4; tentative D call: TRBD1 (6 bases). Germline CDR1 reads SQVTM; CDR2 reads ANQGSEA. Between the trimmed V and J ends, which lost 7 bases and 8 bases, there was a span of 14 bases. This CDR3 is 12 amino acids long. The DNA of the CDR3 is TGCAGCGCCGCCGTACAGGGAGAAAAACTGTTTTTT. This translates into CSAAVQGEKLFF.

This chain uses TRBV7-3 with TRBJ2-4; weak D call: TRBD1 (6 bases). Deletions cut 2 bases from V and 7 bases from J, with 9 bases between. Germline lookup yields CDR1 SGHTA and CDR2 FQGTGA. The CDR3 totals 13 residues. In DNA, the CDR3 is TGTGCCAGCAGCTTAGGGCAGGGGAACATTCAGTACTTC. Its protein product is CASSLGQGNIQYF.